A selection of T cell receptor beta chains follows, all from one sample in a study of blood T cell repertoires in COVID-19. Sequenced by immunoSEQ multiplex PCR; TCRdb stores in-frame clones only, minus some. Of 50,000 to 70,000 clones listed, 70% to 80% are singletons. Sequenced sample: peripheral blood. The receptors stem from a middle-aged man with active or convalescent COVID-19. Both conserved end residues are part of each CDR3. The D gene is left open where the match is weak. Only some rows state a clone size, as once, few, many or a class for expanded clones.

. | TRBJ1-6 | . | TRBV9 | CASSVGGAGNSPLHF | TGTGCCAGCAGCGTAGGTGGAGCAGGGAATTCACCCCTCCACTTT
. | TRBJ1-2 | once | TRBV19 | CASSIRYTVGNYGYTF | TGTGCCAGTAGTATCCGGTATACAGTGGGTAACTATGGCTACACCTTC
TRBD2 | TRBJ2-5 | . | TRBV5-1 | CASSLDAGRAGETQYF | TGCGCCAGCAGCTTGGACGCCGGGAGGGCAGGAGAGACCCAGTACTTC
. | TRBJ2-1 | . | TRBV15 | CATSRDSGLGSYNEQFF | TGTGCCACCAGCAGAGATTCGGGACTGGGCTCCTACAATGAGCAGTTCTTC
. | TRBJ1-1 | few | TRBV6-6 | CAITGRERAEAFF | TGTGCCATAACGGGGAGGGAAAGGGCTGAAGCTTTCTTT
TRBD2 | TRBJ2-7 | . | TRBV10-1 | CASSPRTSGYEQYF | TGCGCCAGCAGCCCTCGGACTAGCGGGTACGAGCAGTACTTC
. | TRBJ1-2 | . | TRBV19 | CASSIQAQANYGYTF | TGTGCCAGTAGTATACAGGCCCAAGCTAACTATGGCTACACCTTC
TRBD2 | TRBJ2-1 | . | TRBV5-4 | CASSLKRGVSYNEQFF | TGTGCCAGCAGCTTGAAGCGGGGGGTCTCCTACAATGAGCAGTTCTTC
. | TRBJ2-7 | . | TRBV5-1 | CASSLAGQGGREQYF | TGCGCCAGCAGCTTGGCAGGACAGGGAGGGAGGGAGCAGTACTTC
TRBD1 | TRBJ1-3 | . | TRBV7-2 | CASGQDPNGNTIYF | TGTGCCAGCGGACAGGATCCGAATGGGAACACCATATATTTT
TRBD1 | TRBJ1-5 | . | TRBV10-3 | CAISARQGGNQPQHF | TGTGCCATCAGTGCCCGACAGGGAGGCAATCAGCCCCAGCATTTT
. | TRBJ1-1 | . | TRBV6-4 | CASSAQKNTEAFF | TGTGCCAGCAGTGCACAAAAGAACACTGAAGCTTTCTTT
TRBD1 | TRBJ2-7 | few | TRBV19 | CASSNRGFNYEQYF | TGTGCCAGTAGTAACAGGGGGTTTAACTACGAGCAGTACTTC
. | TRBJ1-2 | . | TRBV6-1 | CASSEAGFGYTF | TGTGCCAGCAGTGAAGCCGGGTTTGGCTACACCTTC
. | TRBJ1-1 | . | TRBV5-1 | CASSFSGARTEAFF | TGCGCCAGCAGCTTCTCAGGGGCACGGACTGAAGCTTTCTTT
. | TRBJ2-1 | . | TRBV7-9 | CASSLHSGIDEQFF | TGTGCCAGCAGCTTACACTCAGGGATCGATGAGCAGTTCTTC
. | TRBJ1-5 | . | TRBV7-9 | CASSLDSLTNQPQHF | TGTGCCAGCAGCTTGGACAGCCTCACGAATCAGCCCCAGCATTTT
TRBD2 | TRBJ2-3 | . | TRBV10-1 | CASSDPTSGLNTDTQYF | TGCGCCAGCAGTGACCCAACTAGCGGCCTAAATACAGATACGCAGTATTTT
TRBD1 | TRBJ1-4 | once | TRBV2 | CASSEGDRAEKLFF | TGTGCCAGCAGTGAGGGGGACAGGGCAGAAAAACTGTTTTTT
. | TRBJ1-5 | . | TRBV18 | CASSPSVGAAGQPQHF | TGTGCCAGCTCACCAAGTGTAGGGGCGGCGGGACAGCCCCAGCATTTT
. | TRBJ2-1 | . | TRBV7-8 | CASSSTLTQRGVNEQFF | TGTGCCAGCAGCTCCACGTTGACTCAACGAGGCGTGAATGAGCAGTTCTTC
. | TRBJ1-2 | few | TRBV7-8 | CASSLSSLYGYTF | TGTGCCAGCAGCTTATCGTCTTTATATGGCTACACCTTC
TRBD1 | TRBJ1-4 | . | TRBV19 | CASSQNGQGEKLFF | TGTGCCAGTAGTCAGAATGGACAGGGTGAAAAACTGTTTTTT
TRBD1 | TRBJ1-6 | . | TRBV3-1/TRBV3-2 | CASNRGGSPLHF | TGTGCCAGCAACAGGGGTGGATCACCCCTCCACTTT
. | TRBJ1-5 | . | TRBV20-1 | CSASHGGPYQPQHF | TGCAGTGCTAGTCACGGAGGCCCTTATCAGCCCCAGCATTTT
. | TRBJ1-6 | . | TRBV2 | CASREAPTSPLHF | TGTGCCAGCAGGGAGGCCCCGACCTCACCCCTCCACTTT
. | TRBJ1-5 | . | TRBV2 | CASNLVGGNQPQHF | TGTGCCAGCAATCTGGTAGGGGGCAATCAGCCCCAGCATTTT
TRBD2 | TRBJ2-3 | . | TRBV27 | CASRSFLAGGSARADTQYF | TGTGCCAGCAGATCTTTTTTAGCGGGAGGTAGCGCGAGGGCAGATACGCAGTATTTT
TRBD2 | TRBJ2-2 | . | TRBV19 | CASSMGGRESTGELFF | TGTGCCAGTAGTATGGGTGGGCGGGAGAGCACCGGGGAGCTGTTTTTT
TRBD1 | TRBJ2-7 | . | TRBV29-1 | CSVESDGTGIGEQYF | TGCAGCGTTGAAAGTGACGGGACAGGGATTGGTGAGCAGTACTTC
. | TRBJ2-1 | once | TRBV5-1 | CASSLEAFTEQFF | TGCGCCAGCAGCTTGGAAGCTTTCACTGAGCAGTTCTTC
TRBD2 | TRBJ2-5 | . | TRBV7-6 | CASRETSGRRGETQYF | TGTGCCAGCAGGGAGACTAGCGGGAGACGAGGGGAGACCCAGTACTTC
TRBD2 | TRBJ2-1 | . | TRBV5-6 | CASSSGLAGFREQFF | TGTGCCAGCAGCTCGGGACTAGCGGGGTTTAGGGAGCAGTTCTTC
. | TRBJ2-1 | few | TRBV28 | CASSPPQGSSGTNNEQFF | TGTGCCAGCAGTCCCCCCCAGGGTAGTAGCGGAACAAACAATGAGCAGTTCTTC
. | TRBJ2-2 | . | TRBV5-1 | CASSLAVRDTGELFF | TGCGCCAGCAGCTTGGCGGTACGGGACACCGGGGAGCTGTTTTTT
TRBD1 | TRBJ1-1 | . | TRBV29-1 | CSVEGTGEAFF | TGCAGCGTTGAAGGGACAGGTGAAGCTTTCTTT
. | TRBJ1-1 | few | TRBV10-3 | CAIREGPEAFF | TGTGCCATCAGAGAGGGCCCTGAAGCTTTCTTT
. | TRBJ1-3 | . | TRBV14 | CASSRVLVSSGNTIYF | TGTGCCAGCAGTCGGGTTCTAGTGAGCTCTGGAAACACCATATATTTT
. | TRBJ2-1 | . | TRBV2 | CATHEWANEQFF | TGTGCCACTCACGAATGGGCCAATGAGCAGTTCTTC
TRBD1 | TRBJ1-3 | few | TRBV9 | CASSAQGAFSGNTIYF | TGTGCCAGCAGCGCTCAGGGGGCCTTCTCTGGAAACACCATATATTTT
. | TRBJ2-2 | few | TRBV7-2 | CASSLRGGDTGELFF | TGTGCCAGCAGCTTAAGGGGAGGCGACACCGGGGAGCTGTTTTTT